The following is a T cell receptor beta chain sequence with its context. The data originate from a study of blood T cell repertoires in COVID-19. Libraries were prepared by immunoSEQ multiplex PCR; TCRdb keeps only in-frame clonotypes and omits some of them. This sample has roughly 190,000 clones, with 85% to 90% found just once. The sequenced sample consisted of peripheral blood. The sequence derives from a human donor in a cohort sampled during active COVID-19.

The CDR3 bases are TGTGCCAGCAGTTTATCGATCCCCACAGGGTTGTACACCGGGGAGCTGTTTTTT. Its translation is CASSLSIPTGLYTGELFF. The chain couples TRBV27 to TRBJ2-2, with a weak D call TRBD1 (6 bases). The CDR3 totals 18 residues. V was shortened by 0 bases and J by 3 bases, with 17 bases between the two germline ends. Germline V gives CDR1 MNHEY, CDR2 SMNVEV (reference sequence).